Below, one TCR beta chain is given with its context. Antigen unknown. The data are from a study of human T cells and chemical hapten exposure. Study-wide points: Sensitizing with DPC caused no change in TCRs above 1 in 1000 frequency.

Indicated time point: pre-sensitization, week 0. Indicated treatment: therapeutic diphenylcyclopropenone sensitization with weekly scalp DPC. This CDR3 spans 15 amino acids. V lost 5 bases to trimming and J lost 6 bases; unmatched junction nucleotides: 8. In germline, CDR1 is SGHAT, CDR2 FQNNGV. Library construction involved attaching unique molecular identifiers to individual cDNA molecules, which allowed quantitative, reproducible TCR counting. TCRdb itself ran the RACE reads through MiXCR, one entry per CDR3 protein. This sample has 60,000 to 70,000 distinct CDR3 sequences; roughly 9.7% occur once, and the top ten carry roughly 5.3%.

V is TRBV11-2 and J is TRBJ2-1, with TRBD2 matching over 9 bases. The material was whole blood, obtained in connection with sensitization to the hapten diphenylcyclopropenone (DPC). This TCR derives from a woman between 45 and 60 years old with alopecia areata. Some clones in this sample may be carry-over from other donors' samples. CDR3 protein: CASSLSGGRSNEQFF. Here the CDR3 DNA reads TGTGCCAGCAGCCTTAGCGGGGGTAGGAGCAATGAGCAGTTCTTC.